Described below is a single T cell receptor (beta chain) sequence and its context. The method was immunoSEQ multiplex PCR; TCRdb's version includes in-frame clones alone and lacks a portion of them. The sample shows under 150,000 clones, 84% of them seen only once. This record belongs to a study of cytotoxic CD8 clonotypes in ibrutinib-treated CLL. CDR1 and CDR2 (germline): SGDLS, YYNGEE. The V segment lost 3 bases and the J segment 8 bases; nucleotides outside the gene matches: 19. The CDR3 is made up of 18 amino acids. This sequence joins TRBV9 and TRBJ1-1; 10 positions agree with TRBD1. The sequencing here drew on PBMCs, taken after 24 months of ibrutinib treatment. This TCR came from a human donor with chronic lymphocytic leukemia. The CDR3 here is CASSAQGALDRGYVEAFF. As DNA, the CDR3 is TGTGCCAGCAGCGCCCAGGGCGCGTTGGACAGGGGGTATGTGGAAGCTTTCTTT.